The subject of this entry is one T cell receptor (beta chain). This sample includes further DNA sequences coding for the same CDR3. The data originate from a study of shared clonotypes between healthy human individuals. Germline V CDR1 and CDR2: MDHEN, SYDVKM. The CDR3 covers 11 residues. Between the trimmed V and J ends, which lost 4 bases and 4 bases, there was a span of 5 bases. It was across several immunoSEQ plates that each subset's genomic DNA was evenly split. Here immunoSEQ multiplex PCR was the method, and the copy in TCRdb shows in-frame clones only, minus some. The data contain more than 400,000 clones, 81% of them seen just once; the ten biggest clones take up more than 9.5%.

V usage is TRBV28 and J usage is TRBJ2-7; D ambiguous. The sequenced sample was PBMCs. The TCR was taken from a woman aged 40 to 50 in good health. Some clones in this sample may be carry-over from other donors' samples. The CDR3 DNA reads TGTGCCAGCAGTTCCCGATACGAGCAGTACTTC. Translation: CASSSRYEQYF.